This T cell receptor (beta chain) is from a study of radiotherapy plus CTLA-4 blockade in lung cancer. The junction had 2 bases not matched to a gene; V was cut back by 1 base and J by 6 bases. The CDR3 covers 13 residues. CDR1 and CDR2 (germline): KGHSH, LQKENI. TCRdb keeps only in-frame clones here, not all; method: immunoSEQ multiplex PCR. The repertoire has some 90,000 clones, more than 75% of them found once; the top ten carry more than 2%. The receptor was derived from a human donor with non-small cell lung cancer who had a partial response to radiotherapy plus ipilimumab. The V and J genes are TRBV18 and TRBJ1-2; TRBD1 matches 7 bases. Here the sequenced sample was peripheral blood, taken from a patient treated with radiotherapy plus ipilimumab. CDR3 DNA: TGTGCCAGCTCACCACAGGGGGCAAATGGCTACACCTTC. It translates to CASSPQGANGYTF.